These 26 T cell receptor beta chains were sequenced from one sample in a study of graft-versus-host responses after intestinal transplantation. The assay was immunoSEQ multiplex PCR, and TCRdb's table has in-frame clones only and misses some. The table records more than 95,000 clones, about nine tenths of them present only once. Their antigens remain unidentified. The specimen was unstimulated CD4+ T cells sorted from spleen or lymph node cells, collected before intestinal transplant. The source of these receptors is a human donor who received an intestinal transplant.

The chain is built from TRBV5-4 and TRBJ2-1; TRBD2 matches 10 bases. V shed 4 bases and J 7 bases; nucleotides not matched to a gene: 8. The CDR3 extends over 15 amino acids. Germline V lookup: CDR1 SGHNT, CDR2 YYREEE (reference sequence). The CDR3 loop reads CASSPLAGEENEQFF. The CDR3 region has the DNA TGTGCCAGCAGCCCCCTAGCGGGAGAAGAAAATGAGCAGTTCTTC. The full variable domain, its missing parts supplied by reference TRBV5-4 and TRBJ2-1, is ETGVTQSPTHLIKTRGQQVTLRCSSQSGHNTVSWYQQALGQGPQFIFQYYREEENGRGNFPPRFSGLQFPNYSSELNVNALELDDSALYLCASSPLAGEENEQFFGPGTRLTVL.

This chain connects TRBV7-9 to TRBJ1-3; the D is unclear. This CDR3 has 16 amino acids. V was trimmed by 5 bases and J by 0 bases, leaving 14 bases between them. Germline loops: CDR1 SEHNR, CDR2 FQNEAQ (reference sequence). CDR3 sequence: CASSPFPGNSGNTIYF. As DNA, the CDR3 is TGTGCCAGCAGCCCATTCCCGGGAAACTCTGGAAACACCATATATTTT.

The rearrangement uses TRBV28 and TRBJ1-2; 8 bases are shared with TRBD1. This CDR3 is built from 15 residues. CDR1 MDHEN and CDR2 SYDVKM come from the germline V gene. V gave up 6 bases and J gave up 3 bases; unmatched junction bases: 9. CDR3 protein: CASSLGVTGDYGYTF. The CDR3 region has the DNA TGTGCCAGCAGCTTGGGAGTGACAGGGGACTATGGCTACACCTTC.

Here the CDR3 reads CASRGPKDTEAFF. The CDR3 region has the DNA TGTGCCAGCAGGGGCCCCAAGGACACTGAAGCTTTCTTT. The J gene is TRBJ1-1, the V gene TRBV28, with D hard to call. Trimming removed 6 bases at V and 3 bases at J, with 11 bases between. The CDR3 loop spans 13 amino acids. Germline assignment: CDR1 MDHEN and CDR2 SYDVKM.

The J gene is TRBJ2-2, the V gene TRBV2; D is ambiguous. The germline CDR1 and CDR2 sequences are SNHLY and FYNNEI. There are 14 residues in the CDR3. The V end was cut by 7 bases, the J end by 0 bases, with 9 bases between. CDR3 sequence reads: CASMPGANTGELFF. The CDR3 DNA follows: TGTGCCAGCATGCCGGGTGCGAACACCGGGGAGCTGTTTTTT.

The chain is built from TRBV10-3 and TRBJ1-4; D is unresolved. V dropped 7 bases and J dropped 8 bases, with 14 bases sitting between them. Looked up from germline, CDR1 is ENHRY and CDR2 is SYGVKD. This CDR3 is built from 13 residues. The CDR3 DNA reads TGTGCCATCACCCCTACCGCGGGGGAAAAACTGTTTTTT. Translated: CAITPTAGEKLFF.

The chain joins TRBV6-6 to TRBJ1-2, with D maybe TRBD1 (5 bases). Looked up from germline, CDR1 is MNHNY and CDR2 is SVGAGI (reference sequence). CDR3 size: 15 residues. V was clipped by 0 bases and J by 2 bases, with 10 bases between them. The CDR3 nucleotides are TGTGCCAGCAGTTACTCGGCCAGGGCCAACTATGGCTACACCTTC. Translating it yields CASSYSARANYGYTF.

The J gene is TRBJ2-3, the V gene TRBV7-9; tentative D call: TRBD2 (5 bases). The CDR3 has 14 amino acids. Germline-derived CDR1 and CDR2 are SEHNR and FQNEAQ (reference sequence). The V gene lost 2 bases and the J gene lost 8 bases, with 14 bases spanning the gap. In nucleotides, the CDR3 is TGTGCCAGCAGCTTACTGATGGACTCGGGTACGCAGTATTTT. It yields the protein CASSLLMDSGTQYF.

The rearrangement links TRBV6-1 to TRBJ2-1, with 9 bases that match TRBD1. CDR3 length: 16 amino acids. Germline-derived CDR1 and CDR2 are MNHNS and SASEGT. Losses at the gene ends were 2 bases for V and 10 bases for J; bases not matched to a gene: 12. The CDR3 region is CASSESGTGTSSEQFF. The CDR3 bases are TGTGCCAGCAGTGAATCGGGGACAGGGACAAGTTCGGAGCAGTTCTTC.

The chain links TRBV6-5 to TRBJ2-3; 10 bases map to TRBD2. The CDR3 spans 15 residues. Looked up from germline, CDR1 is MNHEY and CDR2 is SVGAGI. Unmatched junction bases numbered 8, after V lost 7 bases and J lost 4 bases. The CDR3 nucleotides are TGTGCCAGCAAAACTAGCGGGAAAGGTCCAGATACGCAGTATTTT. Translation: CASKTSGKGPDTQYF.

This clone was seen once. The chain uses TRBV18 and TRBJ2-5; weak D call: TRBD1 (6 bases). The J call may be mistaken, given a closer DNA end match to TRBJ2-7. The CDR3 has 17 residues. Looked up from germline, CDR1 is KGHSH and CDR2 is LQKENI. The DNA for the CDR3 is TGTGCCAGCTCACCGAACAGGGCAGGGCGGCAACACTACGAGCAGTACTTC. Translated, it gives CASSPNRAGRQHYEQYF.

The chain links TRBV14 to TRBJ2-6; D is unclear. V gave up 9 bases and J gave up 0 bases, with 18 bases separating them. Germline V gives CDR1 SGHDN, CDR2 FVKESK. The CDR3 runs to 17 residues. CDR3 coding DNA: TGTGCCAGTCCTCCAACACAGCCCTCCTCTGGGGCCAACGTCCTGACTTTC. Translation: CASPPTQPSSGANVLTF.

V usage is TRBV29-1 and J usage is TRBJ1-1, with unresolved D. Trimming took 6 bases from V and 4 from J, leaving 15 bases between them. From germline, CDR1 is SQVTM and CDR2 ANQGSEA. This CDR3 is built from 13 residues. The CDR3 coding sequence is TGCAGCGTCGGGGAGTTCGTGGCCACTGAAGCTTTCTTT. Its protein is CSVGEFVATEAFF.

The chain recombines TRBV9 with TRBJ2-5, with 7 bases identical to TRBD2. Looked up from germline, CDR1 is SGDLS and CDR2 is YYNGEE. The junction had 3 bases not matched to a gene; V was cut back by 2 bases and J by 2 bases. The CDR3 spans 14 residues. CDR3 sequence: CASSVLAVQETQYF. CDR3 DNA sequence: TGTGCCAGCAGCGTGCTAGCGGTACAAGAGACCCAGTACTTC.

This chain uses TRBV5-5 with TRBJ2-7, with a tentative D call TRBD2 (6 bases). The CDR3 has 14 residues. Germline V gene data show CDR1 as SGHKS and CDR2 as YYEKEE (reference sequence). Trimming removed 1 base at V and 3 bases at J, with 11 bases between. The CDR3 region is CASSLWGRFYEQYF. DNA for the CDR3: TGTGCCAGCAGCTTGTGGGGGAGGTTCTACGAGCAGTACTTC.

The gene calls are TRBV28 and TRBJ1-1; possible D gene TRBD1, 5 bases. There are 15 residues in the CDR3. Germline V gene sequence: CDR1 MDHEN, CDR2 SYDVKM. With 7 bases removed from V and 2 bases from J, the gap between germline ends came to 17 bases. Here the CDR3 DNA reads TGTGCCAGCATTAGAAGGGGAGGCGGAAACACTGAAGCTTTCTTT. Encoded protein: CASIRRGGGNTEAFF.

The chain is built from TRBV4-1 and TRBJ1-1, with TRBD1 matching over 12 bases. J was trimmed by 0 bases and V by 3 bases; bases with no gene match: 8. The CDR3 extends over 18 amino acids. CDR1 and CDR2 from the germline V gene are MGHRA and YSYEKL. The CDR3 coding sequence is TGCGCCAGCAGCCAGGGCCTGGGACAGGGGGCTTTGAACACTGAAGCTTTCTTT. It encodes CASSQGLGQGALNTEAFF.

There are a few counts of this clone. Different DNA sequences within this sample yield the same CDR3. The chain joins TRBV5-1 to TRBJ2-1; the match to TRBD2 covers 12 bases. This CDR3 comprises 16 residues. J was trimmed by 2 bases and V by 0 bases; bases with no gene match: 0. Germline V gives CDR1 SGHRS, CDR2 YFSETQ. As DNA, the CDR3 is TGCGCCAGCAGCTTGGGACTAGCGGGAGCCTACAATGAGCAGTTCTTC. Translated: CASSLGLAGAYNEQFF.

The gene calls are TRBV5-6 and TRBJ2-3, with TRBD2 matching 13 bases. Germline V gene data show CDR1 as SGHDT and CDR2 as YYEEEE. The length of the CDR3 is 17 residues. J gave up 6 bases and V 0 bases, and 7 bases lay outside the gene matches. DNA of the CDR3: TGTGCCAGCAGCTTGGCCCTACTAGCGGGGGGGGGCGATACGCAGTATTTT. Translation: CASSLALLAGGGDTQYF.

This rearrangement joins TRBV11-2 to TRBJ2-7; 10 bases match TRBD1. The CDR3 is 15 amino acids. The ends lost 1 base at V and 5 bases at J; junction bases unmatched: 5. Per germline, CDR1 SGHAT and CDR2 FQNNGV. The CDR3 spells CASSLGGTGEHEQYF. CDR3 nucleotides: TGTGCCAGCAGCTTAGGAGGGACAGGGGAACACGAGCAGTACTTC.

V is TRBV27 and J is TRBJ1-1, with D perhaps TRBD1 (6 bases). Per the germline V gene, CDR1 is MNHEY and CDR2 is SMNVEV (reference sequence). V gave up 5 bases and J gave up 4 bases, with 17 bases separating them. The CDR3 is 15 amino acids. The CDR3 DNA is TGTGCCAGCAGTCGTGCGGGGGGCTTGGGCACTGAAGCTTTCTTT. This sequence encodes CASSRAGGLGTEAFF.

The J gene is TRBJ2-1, the V gene TRBV5-8; TRBD2 aligns across 10 bases. V dropped 3 bases and J dropped 3; count of bases not matched to a gene: 9. The germline CDR1 and CDR2 sequences are SGHTS and YDEGEE. There are 17 residues in the CDR3. The CDR3 sequence is CASSSSTLAGGYNEQFF. The CDR3, as DNA: TGTGCCAGCAGCTCGTCCACTTTAGCGGGAGGCTACAATGAGCAGTTCTTC.

The gene calls are TRBV12-5 and TRBJ2-1; the match to TRBD2 covers 7 bases. The CDR3 loop spans 12 amino acids. Germline V gene data show CDR1 as LGHNT and CDR2 as FRNRAP. V was pared by 9 bases and J by 2 bases, with 1 base of the junction left unmatched. DNA of the CDR3: TGTGCTAGCGCGGGAGCCTACAATGAGCAGTTCTTC. Amino acids: CASAGAYNEQFF.

The chain joins TRBV18 to TRBJ2-1; TRBD2 matches 9 bases. This CDR3 is 14 amino acids long. Germline V gives CDR1 KGHSH, CDR2 LQKENI. V gave up 5 bases and J gave up 4 bases; unmatched junction bases: 3. Written as DNA, the CDR3 is TGTGCCAGCTCAGAGACTAGCGGTTACAATGAGCAGTTCTTC. Its protein is CASSETSGYNEQFF.

This chain connects TRBV9 to TRBJ1-3; D is uncertain. CDR1 is SGDLS, CDR2 YYNGEE, per germline. The V end lost 0 bases, the J end lost 4 bases, and 5 bases lay between the germline ends. This CDR3 region has 13 residues. This CDR3 is CASSVDIGNTIYF. The CDR3 DNA reads as TGTGCCAGCAGCGTAGATATCGGAAACACCATATATTTT.

The V and J genes are TRBV28 and TRBJ2-1; 7 bases fit TRBD1. Germline V CDR1 and CDR2: MDHEN, SYDVKM. Trimming removed 6 bases from V and 0 bases from J; junction bases left unmatched: 5. This CDR3 comprises 15 residues. The CDR3 region is CASSSTGNSYNEQFF. The CDR3 DNA is TGTGCCAGCAGCTCGACAGGGAACTCCTACAATGAGCAGTTCTTC.